Listed here are 2 T cell receptor beta chains from one sample, sequenced in a study of cytomegalovirus exposure and HLA in healthy donors. The PCR employed 60 Vbeta primers together with 13 Jbeta primers. Measured with immunoSEQ multiplex PCR; TCRdb has only the in-frame clones, and not every one. Here the sample spans 150,000 to 200,000 clones, under 90% being singletons. The sequenced sample consisted of PBMCs. Source of these receptors: a man aged 25-40 years in good health and CMV-seronegative.

The rearrangement joins TRBV28 to TRBJ2-1; D gene unclear. The germline V and J ends were trimmed by 3 bases and 10 bases, with 10 bases remaining between them. CDR1 is MDHEN, CDR2 SYDVKM, per germline. The CDR3 sequence is 12 residues long. This CDR3 reads CASSFSSPEQFF. The CDR3 DNA sequence: TGTGCCAGCAGTTTCTCTTCCCCCGAGCAGTTCTTC. Based on the CDR3 plus reference TRBV28 and TRBJ2-1, the full variable domain is DVKVTQSSRYLVKRTGEKVFLECVQDMDHENMFWYRQDPGLGLRLIYFSYDVKMKEKGDIPEGYSVSREKKERFSLILESASTNQTSMYLCASSFSSPEQFFGPGTRLTVL.

The gene calls are TRBV27 and TRBJ2-7; possibly TRBD2 for D (6 bases). The germline CDR1 and CDR2 sequences are MNHEY and SMNVEV (reference sequence). This CDR3 is built from 18 residues. V lost 3 bases to trimming and J lost 0 bases, with 21 bases between them. For the CDR3, the DNA is TGTGCCAGCAGTTTGGGCCGTGTAGAAGCGGGCCTCTCCTACGAGCAGTACTTC. Protein sequence: CASSLGRVEAGLSYEQYF.